This T cell receptor beta chain was observed in a study of T-cell memory formation after mild COVID-19. About the study: Largely, TCR clusters stayed within a single donor.

Findings and limits, study-wide: Clones that shrank (day 15 to 85) were balanced CD4/CD8, whereas later expanders leaned CD4+. Prior to infection, memory already included some responding clones, suggesting cross-reactive memory joined.

The 5'RACE method, run with constant-segment primers, produced TCR alpha and TCR beta cDNA libraries (carrying sample barcodes and UMIs). In TCRdb, the 5' RACE reads were re-called with MiXCR into one record per CDR3 protein. The data show over 400,000 distinct CDR3 sequences, about 22% seen once. V was pared by 8 bases and J by 6 bases, with 10 bases of the junction left unmatched. The CDR3 is 15 amino acids. CDR1 and CDR2 (germline): MGHDK, SYGVNS. A note on this clonotype: What it recognizes is unknown.

The chain combines TRBV25-1 with TRBJ2-7; TRBD2 agrees at 13 bases. This TCR derives from an adult woman who had mild COVID-19 (a few samples of this study predate the infection). Cell type and time point are not known. The sample consisted of PBMCs or a T cell subset sorted from them (not recorded which). Written as DNA, the CDR3 is TGTGCCAGCCTGGGCTTTGGACTAGCGGGAGTCGAGCAGTACTTC. Its protein is CASLGFGLAGVEQYF.